Presented here are 27 T cell receptor beta chains from one specimen sequenced in a study of T cells expressing NK-cell markers. Using the 5' RACE reads, TCRdb records one entry per CDR3 protein without DNA. The sample includes a few hundred thousand distinct CDR3 sequences. The sequencing input was blood T cells: a sorted CD56 or NKG2C T cell subset, CD4+ or CD8+ T cells, or bulk PBMC T cells (not recorded which). The receptor set was obtained from a man aged 18 to 35 in good health.

The rearrangement joins TRBV12-3 or TRBV12-4 to TRBJ2-1; TCRdb outputs TRBD2, but without DNA this stays unchecked. This CDR3 has 15 residues. The CDR3 loop reads CASGLPSGSSDEQFF.

This sequence joins TRBV3-1 and TRBJ2-1; the TRBD2 assignment by TCRdb is unverifiable without DNA. This CDR3 comprises 16 residues. Looked up from germline, CDR1 is LGHDT and CDR2 is YNNKEL (reference sequence). The CDR3 is CASSQDQSGGYNEQFF.

The J gene is TRBJ2-1, the V gene TRBV24-1; the D call of TRBD2 rests on TCRdb alone, since no DNA is present to check it. CDR3 length equals 15 residues. Per the germline V gene, CDR1 is KGHDR and CDR2 is SFDVKD. CDR3 residues: CATSEGGRARDEQFF.

The CDR3 loop is CASSLGRFRTDTQYF. This chain joins TRBV7-8 and TRBJ2-3. The germline V gene has CDR1 SGHVS and CDR2 FQNEAQ. This CDR3 spans 15 amino acids.

V usage is TRBV30 and J usage is TRBJ2-1; lacking DNA, the TRBD1 call made by TCRdb goes unchecked. CDR1 and CDR2 from the germline V gene are GTSNPN and SVGIG (reference sequence). This CDR3 region has 14 residues. CDR3 residues: CAWSVEAGFNEQFF.

The chain uses TRBV20-1 and TRBJ2-3; the D gene TCRdb calls, TRBD2, cannot be checked with no DNA. Germline lookup yields CDR1 DFQATT and CDR2 SNEGSKA (reference sequence). The CDR3 spans 15 residues. CDR3 protein: CSARDPAGGPHTQYF.

The chain is built from TRBV4-2 and TRBJ1-1; TCRdb selects TRBD1, and the lack of DNA leaves this call unchecked. The CDR3 consists of 14 residues. CDR1 and CDR2 from the germline V gene are LGHNA and YNFKEQ. CDR3 in amino acids: CASRPEGQTTEAFF.

The rearrangement uses TRBV20-1 and TRBJ2-1; the TCRdb D gene call, TRBD2, has no DNA to confirm it. The CDR3 has 15 amino acids. Germline V gene sequence: CDR1 DFQATT, CDR2 SNEGSKA (reference sequence). The CDR3 spells CSAFIAGGPNREQFF.

The chain joins TRBV29-1 to TRBJ2-5; the TRBD1 assignment by TCRdb is unverifiable without DNA. Per the germline V gene, CDR1 is SQVTM and CDR2 is ANQGSEA. This CDR3 comprises 13 residues. CDR3 amino acids: CSVGGQGPETQYF.

This chain links TRBV19 with TRBJ1-5; lacking DNA, the TRBD1 call made by TCRdb goes unchecked. The germline V gene has CDR1 LNHDA and CDR2 SQIVND (reference sequence). The CDR3 is made up of 17 amino acids. The CDR3 region is CASSIDLGTGGSQPQHF.

This sequence joins TRBV11-3 and TRBJ2-3; without DNA, the TCRdb call of TRBD2 cannot be checked. The CDR3 is 18 amino acids. Germline V CDR1 and CDR2: SGHNT, YENEEA. This CDR3 is CASSLVAGGPRGSGTQYF.

The J gene is TRBJ1-2, the V gene TRBV4-1; the TRBD1 assignment by TCRdb is unverifiable without DNA. The length of the CDR3 is 18 residues. Germline V gene data show CDR1 as MGHRA and CDR2 as YSYEKL. This CDR3 is CASSQATARGGRRQGYTF.

The chain's CDR3 is CASSRGWSYNSPLHF. The chain is built from TRBV6-1 and TRBJ1-6; TCRdb's D call, TRBD1, is unchecked because there is no DNA. CDR1 is MNHNS, CDR2 SASEGT, per germline. The CDR3 has 15 amino acids.

The rearrangement uses TRBV4-2 and TRBJ2-2; TCRdb reports TRBD1, a call that lacks DNA to check it against. The CDR3 sequence is 14 residues long. From germline, CDR1 is LGHNA and CDR2 YNFKEQ. CDR3 sequence reads: CASSQDWGAGELFF.

The rearrangement uses TRBV28 and TRBJ2-1; TCRdb picks TRBD1, but there is no DNA to check that call. CDR1 is MDHEN and CDR2 is SYDVKM in the germline V gene. The CDR3 is 12 residues long. CDR3 in amino acids: CAYSVGRNEQFF.

The chain employs TRBV6-5 and TRBJ2-4; TCRdb names TRBD1, which stays unverified in the absence of DNA. This CDR3 spans 14 amino acids. Per germline, CDR1 MNHEY and CDR2 SVGAGI. CDR3 region: CASRGAGAKNIQYF.

The V gene is TRBV6-1, the J gene TRBJ2-7; the D call of TRBD2 rests on TCRdb alone, since no DNA is present to check it. Germline V gene sequence: CDR1 MNHNS, CDR2 SASEGT. This CDR3 spans 14 amino acids. The CDR3 is CASKSGSPFYEQYF.

The chain has TRBV20-1 and TRBJ2-7; TCRdb's D call of TRBD1 is untestable without DNA. Germline V lookup: CDR1 DFQATT, CDR2 SNEGSKA (reference sequence). The CDR3 has 12 amino acids. CDR3 protein: CSAKPGGVEQYF.

The chain employs TRBV12-3 or TRBV12-4 and TRBJ2-7; TCRdb's D call, TRBD1, is unchecked because there is no DNA. The CDR3 consists of 13 residues. CDR3 amino acids: CASSLGRVEQQYF.

This CDR3 reads CASSPQLGDRAPLHF. This sequence joins TRBV7-9 and TRBJ1-6; TCRdb reports TRBD1, a call that lacks DNA to check it against. Per the germline V gene, CDR1 is SEHNR and CDR2 is FQNEAQ (reference sequence). CDR3 size: 15 residues. Full variable domain (missing parts from reference TRBV7-9 and TRBJ1-6): DTGVSQNPRHKITKRGQNVTFRCDPISEHNRLYWYRQTLGQGPEFLTYFQNEAQLEKSRLLSDRFSAERPKGSFSTLEIQRTEQGDSAMYLCASSPQLGDRAPLHFGNGTRLTVT.

Here the CDR3 reads CAIGTGGNYGYTF. This chain joins TRBV10-3 and TRBJ1-2; the D call of TRBD1 rests on TCRdb alone, since no DNA is present to check it. CDR1 is ENHRY and CDR2 is SYGVKD in the germline V gene. There are 13 residues in the CDR3.

The rearrangement joins TRBV9 to TRBJ2-7. Germline V gives CDR1 SGDLS, CDR2 YYNGEE. There are 14 residues in the CDR3. This chain's CDR3 is CASSVGVEPYEQYF.

This chain links TRBV11-2 with TRBJ2-3; TCRdb returns TRBD2, unconfirmable since there is no DNA. CDR3 length: 12 amino acids. From germline, CDR1 is SGHAT and CDR2 FQNNGV. The CDR3 sequence is CASSRAGDTQYF.

The chain uses TRBV6-1 and TRBJ2-4; TCRdb returns TRBD2, unconfirmable since there is no DNA. The CDR3 length is 21 residues. Germline V CDR1 and CDR2: MNHNS, SASEGT. CDR3 protein: CASSEAPPGTSGALAKNIQYF.

The CDR3 spells CASSLAGAADTQYF. The gene calls are TRBV7-2 and TRBJ2-3; TCRdb names TRBD2, which stays unverified in the absence of DNA. The V gene's germline CDR1 is SGHTA and CDR2 FQGNSA. This CDR3 region has 14 residues. Full variable domain (remainder filled in from reference TRBV7-2 and TRBJ2-3): GAGVSQSPSNKVTEKGKDVELRCDPISGHTALYWYRQSLGQGLEFLIYFQGNSAPDKSGLPSDRFSAERTGGSVSTLTIQRTQQEDSAVYLCASSLAGAADTQYFGPGTRLTVL.

J is TRBJ2-3 and V is TRBV20-1; with no DNA, the TCRdb D assignment of TRBD1 cannot be verified. The CDR3 totals 15 residues. Germline CDR1 DFQATT, CDR2 SNEGSKA (reference sequence). CDR3 in amino acids: CSARYPTGGRDTQYF.

V is TRBV12-3 or TRBV12-4 and J is TRBJ2-3; TCRdb returns TRBD1, unconfirmable since there is no DNA. The CDR3 covers 15 residues. The chain's CDR3 is CASARGARREDTQYF.